A single sample is the source of the 18 T cell receptor beta chains below, sequenced in a study of T cells in Graves' hyperthyroidism and ophthalmopathy. It was RNA transcripts that yielded the amplified TCR beta CDR3 regions. A set of HTBI primers served as the primers for a first-round RT-PCR of the TCR CDR3. TCRdb reprocessed the multiplex PCR reads with MiXCR, giving one entry per CDR3 protein. The table lists 650,000 to 850,000 distinct CDR3 sequences, under 20% of them singletons, with approximately 15% in the top ten. Source material: blood. The origin of the receptors is a woman aged 45-65 years with Graves' hyperthyroidism that later progressed to Graves' ophthalmopathy.

This clonotype has ten or more counts. In DNA form, the CDR3 reads TGTGCCTGGGGTAATTATGCAGCCCTTAATGAAAAACTGTTTTTT. Encoded protein: CAWGNYAALNEKLFF. The V and J genes are TRBV30 and TRBJ1-4, with unresolved D. V was clipped by 5 bases and J by 4 bases, with 17 bases between them. CDR1 and CDR2 (germline): GTSNPN, SVGIG (reference sequence). The CDR3 consists of 15 residues.

In this sample, this clonotype turned up many times. CDR3 nucleotide sequence: TGTGCCAGCTCACCGTCGGCTATGGACATTCAGTACTTC. Its translation: CASSPSAMDIQYF. The rearrangement links TRBV18 to TRBJ2-4; D gene uncertain. V gave up 3 bases and J gave up 8 bases, with 11 bases separating them. Germline lookup yields CDR1 KGHSH and CDR2 LQKENI. This CDR3 comprises 13 residues. Filled out from reference TRBV18 and TRBJ2-4, the complete variable domain reads NAGVMQNPRHLVRRRGQEARLRCSPMKGHSHVYWYRQLPEEGLKFMVYLQKENIIDESGMPKERFSAEFPKEGPSILRIQQVVRGDSAAYFCASSPSAMDIQYFGAGTRLSVL.

The chain recombines TRBV7-3 with TRBJ2-1; TRBD2 agrees at 10 bases. The CDR3 sequence is 15 residues long. The J segment lost 10 bases and the V segment lost 4 bases, leaving 10 bases of the junction unmatched. Looked up from germline, CDR1 is SGHTA and CDR2 is FQGTGA. The CDR3 reads CASSSSGGPGREQFF. DNA of the CDR3: TGTGCCAGCAGCTCTAGCGGGGGACCCGGGAGGGAGCAGTTCTTC.

On this clonotype itself: A much larger clonotype is one base distant, so this may be a read error. The gene calls are TRBV7-6 and TRBJ2-3; 10 bases map to TRBD2. The CDR3 extends over 15 amino acids. Looked up from germline, CDR1 is SGHVS and CDR2 is FNYEAQ. The DNA for the CDR3 is TGTGTCAGCAGCTCTCTAGCGGGGGTGGCAGATACGCAGTATTTT. Its protein product is CVSSSLAGVADTQYF.

This clonotype was picked up many times. This chain joins TRBV11-3 and TRBJ2-5, with a tentative D call TRBD2 (6 bases). The germline gives CDR1 SGHNT, CDR2 YENEEA. The CDR3 has 14 amino acids. The V gene lost 5 bases and the J gene lost 2 bases, with 12 bases spanning the gap. The CDR3: CASSTSNEQETQYF. The CDR3 bases are TGTGCCAGCAGCACTAGCAATGAACAAGAGACCCAGTACTTC. The full variable domain, completed using reference TRBV11-3 and TRBJ2-5, is EAGVVQSPRYKIIEKKQPVAFWCNPISGHNTLYWYLQNLGQGPELLIRYENEEAVDDSQLPKDRFSAERLKGVDSTLKIQPAELGDSAVYLCASSTSNEQETQYFGPGTRLLVL.

The chain combines TRBV5-1 with TRBJ2-2, with 12 nucleotides matching TRBD2. CDR1 SGHRS and CDR2 YFSETQ come from the germline V gene. The CDR3 has 16 residues. Trimming at V came to 4 bases and at J to 3 bases, leaving 4 bases not matched to a gene. This CDR3 reads CASSQTSGGYTGELFF. The CDR3 nucleotides are TGCGCCAGCAGCCAGACTAGCGGGGGTTACACCGGGGAGCTGTTTTTT.

The V gene is TRBV6-1, the J gene TRBJ2-1, with TRBD2 identical over 13 bases. The length of the CDR3 is 16 residues. The trim removed 4 bases at V and 8 bases at J, leaving 8 bases unmatched. Germline V CDR1 and CDR2: MNHNS, SASEGT. CDR3 sequence: CASSVALAGGPDEQFF. The CDR3 nucleotides are TGTGCCAGCAGTGTTGCACTAGCGGGGGGGCCCGATGAGCAGTTCTTC.

The chain employs TRBV5-1 and TRBJ2-3; no clear D gene. The CDR3 loop spans 16 amino acids. Trimming took off 7 bases at V and 0 bases at J, with 18 bases between the two ends. Germline CDR1 and CDR2: SGHRS and YFSETQ. CDR3 residues: CASGSRFPTSTDTQYF. Written as DNA, the CDR3 is TGCGCCAGCGGCTCTCGGTTCCCAACCAGCACAGATACGCAGTATTTT.

A few counts support this clonotype. V is TRBV7-8 and J is TRBJ1-4; unclear D gene. Trimming removed 5 bases from V and 2 bases from J, with 21 bases in between. Germline assignment: CDR1 SGHVS and CDR2 FQNEAQ. There are 18 residues in the CDR3. The CDR3 protein is CASSILGGVLATNEKLFF. The CDR3 DNA is TGTGCCAGCAGCATTCTAGGTGGGGTCCTCGCGACTAATGAAAAACTGTTTTTT.

This clonotype was found a few times. V gene TRBV29-1 combines with J gene TRBJ1-3; 10 bases line up with TRBD1. Germline V CDR1 and CDR2: SQVTM, ANQGSEA. V was clipped by 8 bases and J by 7 bases; unmatched bases: 11. The CDR3 is 14 amino acids. The CDR3 nucleotides are TGCAGCACTAAGACAGGGGGCTCGGGGAACACCATATATTTT. Translated, it gives CSTKTGGSGNTIYF. Full variable domain (remainder filled in from reference TRBV29-1 and TRBJ1-3): SAVISQKPSRDICQRGTSLTIQCQVDSQVTMMFWYRQQPGQSLTLIATANQGSEATYESGFVIDKFPISRPNLTFSTLTVSNMSPEDSSIYLCSTKTGGSGNTIYFGEGSWLTVV.

The chain uses TRBV27 and TRBJ2-7; TRBD1 is a possible D gene (6 bases). Germline V lookup: CDR1 MNHEY, CDR2 SMNVEV (reference sequence). V lost 3 bases, J lost 2 bases, and 14 bases lay in between. The CDR3 sequence is 15 residues long. CDR3 in amino acids: CASSLVGRGTYEQYF. The CDR3 nucleotides are TGTGCCAGCAGTTTGGTAGGCAGGGGCACCTACGAGCAGTACTTC.

The chain is built from TRBV25-1 and TRBJ2-3; 9 nucleotides align to TRBD1. Germline V gives CDR1 MGHDK, CDR2 SYGVNS. V lost 5 bases and J lost 3; bases outside the gene matches: 9. This CDR3 is 16 amino acids long. Written as DNA, the CDR3 is TGTGCCAGCAGTCCCTGGACAGGGGAGGAAACAGATACGCAGTATTTT. This translates into CASSPWTGEETDTQYF.

This chain uses TRBV2 with TRBJ1-4, with TRBD1 matching 8 bases. V trimming: 4 bases; J trimming: 5 bases; junction bases outside the gene matches: 12. Germline V lookup: CDR1 SNHLY, CDR2 FYNNEI. The CDR3 length is 17 residues. The CDR3 DNA sequence: TGTGCCAGCAGTGCGTTATTGTTTAGACAGGGGAATGAAAAACTGTTTTTT. Protein: CASSALLFRQGNEKLFF. Looking up the rest from reference TRBV2 and TRBJ1-4 gives the full variable domain: EPEVTQTPSHQVTQMGQEVILRCVPISNHLYFYWYRQILGQKVEFLVSFYNNEISEKSEIFDDQFSVERPDGSNFTLKIRSTKLEDSAMYFCASSALLFRQGNEKLFFGSGTQLSVL.

This clonotype came up a few times. This rearrangement joins TRBV3-1 to TRBJ2-5; 9 nucleotides line up with TRBD1. The CDR3 has 16 residues. Germline-derived CDR1 and CDR2 are LGHDT and YNNKEL (reference sequence). V lost 2 bases, J lost 6 bases, and 10 bases stayed unmatched. The DNA for the CDR3 is TGTGCCAGCAGCCAACCCCGGACAGGGGTCGCGCAGACCCAGTACTTC. Translating gives CASSQPRTGVAQTQYF.

Comment on this clonotype: A read error may produce the germline difference seen at one junction end. The genes are TRBV6-4 and TRBJ2-7; 7 bases are shared with TRBD1. Germline CDR1 reads MRHNA; CDR2 reads SNTAGT. The CDR3 runs to 14 residues. CDR3 loop: CASSYSDRTYKQYF. The CDR3 DNA reads TGTGCCAGCAGTTACTCGGACAGGACCTACAAGCAGTACTTC.

In DNA form, the CDR3 reads TGTGCCAGCAGTTTTGAGGGAGCAGCTTACAATGAGCAGTTCTTC. It yields the protein CASSFEGAAYNEQFF. This chain uses TRBV27 with TRBJ2-1; perhaps TRBD2 as D (5 bases). This CDR3 has 15 residues. Deletions cut 3 bases from V and 4 bases from J, with 13 bases between. The germline CDR1 and CDR2 sequences are MNHEY and SMNVEV (reference sequence).

V usage is TRBV4-1 and J usage is TRBJ1-5, with D possibly TRBD1 on 6 matching bases. The CDR3 extends over 15 amino acids. The germline V gene has CDR1 MGHRA and CDR2 YSYEKL. Trimming stripped 0 bases from V and 6 bases from J, with 12 bases between. The CDR3, as DNA: TGCGCCAGCAGCCAAGATGGGACATCAGGTCAGCCCCAGCATTTT. Its protein is CASSQDGTSGQPQHF.

The rearrangement uses TRBV19 and TRBJ2-6; 7 positions agree with TRBD1. CDR3 length: 16 amino acids. In germline, CDR1 is LNHDA, CDR2 SQIVND (reference sequence). Trimming removed 7 bases from V and 0 bases from J; junction bases left unmatched: 6. The CDR3 loop reads CASTHRGSSGANVLTF. The DNA for the CDR3 is TGTGCCAGTACCCACAGGGGATCCTCTGGGGCCAACGTCCTGACTTTC.